A single sample is the source of the 18 T cell receptor beta chains below, sequenced in a study of blood T cell repertoires in COVID-19. Here immunoSEQ multiplex PCR was the method, and the copy in TCRdb shows in-frame clones only, minus some. The table includes around 380,000 clones, over 75% detected once. Sample: PBMCs or T cells enriched from blood (not recorded which). The source is a young man who had recovered from COVID-19.

This chain connects TRBV10-2 to TRBJ1-6, with a tentative D call TRBD1 (5 bases). The CDR3 loop spans 14 amino acids. Germline-derived CDR1 and CDR2 are WSHSY and SAAADI. Trimming shortened V by 4 bases and J by 5 bases, and 9 bases separated the two germline ends. CDR3 region: CASSGQGNNSPLHF. The DNA of the CDR3 is TGCGCCAGCAGTGGCCAGGGAAATAATTCACCCCTCCACTTT.

The rearrangement links TRBV19 to TRBJ2-3; 8 bases match TRBD1. The CDR3 totals 17 residues. Germline V gene lookup returns CDR1 LNHDA and CDR2 SQIVND (reference sequence). The ends lost 10 bases at V and 3 bases at J; junction bases unmatched: 18. The CDR3 nucleotides are TGTGCCACCAATGCAGGGGGCTACGTGTTGTGGACAGATACGCAGTATTTT. Residues: CATNAGGYVLWTDTQYF.

V gene TRBV29-1 combines with J gene TRBJ1-2, with D unclear. V was cut by 7 bases and J by 7 bases, with 13 bases left in between. CDR3 size: 11 residues. Germline CDR1 is SQVTM and CDR2 is ANQGSEA. CDR3 sequence (DNA): TGCAGCGACCTCCGTCGGGTTGGCTACACCTTC. It yields the protein CSDLRRVGYTF.

The V gene is TRBV5-4, the J gene TRBJ1-1; unclear D gene. Germline-derived CDR1 and CDR2 are SGHNT and YYREEE (reference sequence). Between the trimmed V and J ends, which lost 0 bases and 2 bases, there was a span of 5 bases. This CDR3 has 13 amino acids. CDR3 sequence (DNA): TGTGCCAGCAGCTTGGAACACAACACTGAAGCTTTCTTT. It specifies CASSLEHNTEAFF.

This clone showed up just once. The rearrangement uses TRBV12-3 or TRBV12-4 and TRBJ2-3; D call uncertain. The CDR3 runs to 12 residues. V lost 6 bases and J 0 bases, leaving 4 bases between the germline ends. The CDR3 nucleotides read TGTGCCAGCAGCCTCAGCACAGATACGCAGTATTTT. This sequence encodes CASSLSTDTQYF.

This clone appeared once. The chain couples TRBV5-8 to TRBJ1-5; D remains ambiguous. Trimming took off 7 bases at V and 9 bases at J, with 11 bases between the two ends. The CDR3 sequence is 11 residues long. The germline V gene encodes CDR1 SGHTS and CDR2 YDEGEE. CDR3: CASALEPPQHF. CDR3 DNA sequence: TGTGCCAGCGCCCTAGAGCCGCCCCAGCATTTT.

In its sample, this clone was seen a few times. The chain joins TRBV6-1 to TRBJ1-5, with D perhaps TRBD1 (6 bases). The CDR3 contains 17 residues. Germline CDR1 MNHNS, CDR2 SASEGT. The V end was cut by 1 base, the J end by 2 bases, with 15 bases between. The CDR3 is CASSEVGGRSGNQPQHF. CDR3 in DNA: TGTGCCAGCAGTGAAGTGGGGGGGCGGAGTGGCAATCAGCCCCAGCATTTT.

The chain is built from TRBV6-5 and TRBJ2-3; TRBD2 aligns across 9 bases. Germline CDR1 MNHEY, CDR2 SVGAGI. The CDR3 contains 16 residues. The trim removed 3 bases at V and 4 bases at J, leaving 8 bases unmatched. The CDR3 DNA sequence: TGTGCCAGCAGTTATCCGGGGGTAGCGGGAGCAGATACGCAGTATTTT. Translating it yields CASSYPGVAGADTQYF.

The chain recombines TRBV28 with TRBJ1-1, with D maybe TRBD1 (6 bases). Per germline, CDR1 MDHEN and CDR2 SYDVKM. This CDR3 contains 15 residues. The ends were cut back, 4 bases at V and 8 bases at J, with 20 bases in the middle. CDR3 nucleotides: TGTGCCAGCAGTTCATTTACAGGGATTAACGCCGAAGCTTTCTTT. The encoded protein is CASSSFTGINAEAFF. Full variable domain (rest looked up from reference TRBV28 and TRBJ1-1): DVKVTQSSRYLVKRTGEKVFLECVQDMDHENMFWYRQDPGLGLRLIYFSYDVKMKEKGDIPEGYSVSREKKERFSLILESASTNQTSMYLCASSSFTGINAEAFFGQGTRLTVV.

CDR3 loop: CASSSRTGPSGNTIYF. The DNA for the CDR3 is TGTGCCAGCAGCAGTCGGACAGGTCCTTCTGGAAACACCATATATTTT. The chain carries TRBV7-6 and TRBJ1-3, with 7 bases lining up with TRBD1. The CDR3 covers 16 residues. Germline V lookup: CDR1 SGHVS, CDR2 FNYEAQ. V gave up 5 bases and J gave up 1 base; unmatched junction bases: 8.

V usage is TRBV7-8 and J usage is TRBJ1-2, with D possibly being TRBD1 (5 bases). With 4 bases removed from V and 8 bases from J, the gap between germline ends came to 8 bases. Germline values: CDR1 SGHVS, CDR2 FQNEAQ. The CDR3 has 11 residues. The CDR3, as DNA: TGTGCCAGCAGCTACGGGGGAGGCTACACCTTC. It translates to CASSYGGGYTF.

V is TRBV6-5 and J is TRBJ1-3; 8 bases are a match to TRBD1. Trimming took 4 bases from V and 8 from J; bases not matched to a gene: 7. Germline V lookup: CDR1 MNHEY, CDR2 SVGAGI. CDR3 length equals 14 residues. CDR3 sequence: CASSLGQATDTIYF. CDR3 DNA: TGTGCCAGCAGTTTGGGACAGGCGACGGACACCATATATTTT.

The gene calls are TRBV4-1 and TRBJ2-1; 9 bases map to TRBD2. The ends lost 3 bases at V and 5 bases at J; junction bases unmatched: 11. This CDR3 has 17 residues. Germline lookup yields CDR1 MGHRA and CDR2 YSYEKL. The CDR3 coding sequence is TGCGCCAGCAGCCACCCCGGGCTAGCGGGGATAAACAATGAGCAGTTCTTC. Amino acid sequence: CASSHPGLAGINNEQFF.

The chain is built from TRBV6-4 and TRBJ1-5; TRBD1 matches at 8 bases. With 2 bases clipped from V and 7 bases from J, the junction kept 7 bases outside the gene matches. Germline V gene data show CDR1 as MRHNA and CDR2 as SNTAGT. The CDR3 runs 15 residues. The CDR3: CASSDGGQARQPQHF. Written as DNA, the CDR3 is TGTGCCAGCAGTGACGGGGGACAGGCCAGGCAGCCCCAGCATTTT.

CDR3 amino acids: CASSITGTGSDGYTF. In DNA, the CDR3 is TGTGCCAGCAGCATAACCGGGACAGGGAGTGATGGCTACACCTTC. The chain joins TRBV5-4 to TRBJ1-2, with 9 bases matching TRBD1. Germline assignment: CDR1 SGHNT and CDR2 YYREEE (reference sequence). The CDR3 is 15 residues long. V shed 4 bases, J shed 6 bases, and the junction held 10 bases outside the gene matches.

The V gene is TRBV18, the J gene TRBJ2-5, with 10 bases identical to TRBD1. CDR1 and CDR2 from the germline V gene are KGHSH and LQKENI. V dropped 3 bases and J dropped 5; count of bases not matched to a gene: 3. CDR3 length: 14 residues. Written as DNA, the CDR3 is TGTGCCAGCTCACCCCCGGGACAGGGGGAGACCCAGTACTTC. It translates to CASSPPGQGETQYF.

This rearrangement joins TRBV4-3 to TRBJ2-1; tentative D call: TRBD2 (5 bases). In germline, CDR1 is LGHNA, CDR2 YSLEER. The CDR3 contains 15 residues. V was clipped by 0 bases and J by 8 bases, with 14 bases between them. CDR3 in amino acids: CASSQETLDYHEQFF. CDR3 in DNA: TGCGCCAGCAGCCAAGAGACCCTCGACTATCATGAGCAGTTCTTC.

The genes are TRBV7-9 and TRBJ2-7, with 10 positions matching TRBD2. Germline V gene sequence: CDR1 SEHNR, CDR2 FQNEAQ (reference sequence). This CDR3 is 15 amino acids long. V lost 8 bases to trimming and J lost 0 bases; unmatched junction nucleotides: 7. CDR3 in DNA: TGTGCCAGCTCGTCCGGGACTAGCGTCTCCTACGAGCAGTACTTC. Its translation is CASSSGTSVSYEQYF.